Listed below are T cell receptor beta chains from one sample, sequenced in a study of T cell responses to AZD1222 COVID-19 vaccine. Sequenced by immunoSEQ multiplex PCR; TCRdb stores in-frame clones only, minus some. This table holds approximately 100,000 clones, 92% found once. The material sequenced was peripheral blood, taken on day 0 of AZD1222 vaccination. Receptor source: an adult in good health. CDR3s leave out the opening cysteine and the closing phenylalanine or tryptophan. The order of the fields is V gene, CDR3 length, CDR3 protein.

>TRBV19|11
ASSGRVVGELF
>TRBV4-3|12
ASSQELTGDEQF
>TRBV4-2|11
ASSQELSLGYT
>TRBV6-1|11
ASSDTRANEQF
>TRBV5-5|11
ASSRTSVETQY
>TRBV19|16
ASSSRGGTRVGANVLT
>TRBV7-2|16
ASSLVPPTSGFPYEQY
>TRBV10-3|14
AISDTAGGSYNEQF
>TRBV4-3|13
ASSQDLSSYNEQF
>TRBV11-2|11
ASSSGQNTEAF
>TRBV7-2|13
ASSLGGVESYEQY
>TRBV4-1|13
ASSQERGTDYGYT
>TRBV7-9|13
ASSQTSESTDTQY
>TRBV6-5|10
ASSQDRFGYT
>TRBV28|12
ASSIRQGSYEQY
>TRBV9|10
ASSVAGDTQY
>TRBV7-9|11
ASSLQGNTEAF
>TRBV9|12
ASSATDRPYEQY
>TRBV30|12
AWSAGSLGQPQH
>TRBV27|13
ASSSLWREAGEQF
>TRBV28|13
ASSLIPVSGNTIY
>TRBV7-9|12
ASSPWPGVETQY
>TRBV18|11
ASSPGPNTEAF
>TRBV7-9|10
ASSLDPNEQF
>TRBV28|10
ASSLHLTEAF
>TRBV7-8|12
ASSLALNTGELF
>TRBV28|14
ATHGTSGRSYNEQF
>TRBV9|13
ASSVDTVRNTEAF